This section outlines one TCR beta chain sequence together with its context. Original processing methods: Reference gene primer amplification in the assay estimated nucleated cell counts. The assay was immunoSEQ multiplex PCR, and TCRdb's table has in-frame clones only and misses some. V and J calls and clone size follow that table, whereas D and trimming were derived from the DNA. Here the sample spans 11,000 to 15,000 clones, over 80% being singletons. The CDR3 totals 15 residues. CDR1 and CDR2 (germline): SGHRS, YFSETQ. J was trimmed by 5 bases and V by 4 bases; bases with no gene match: 9. This sample is drawn from a study of blood T cell repertoires in COVID-19.

J is TRBJ2-5 and V is TRBV5-1, with 9 bases identical to TRBD1. Sample: peripheral blood. The TCR sequence derives from a man aged 50 to 59 with active COVID-19. The CDR3 spells CASSTGTGWWETQYF. The CDR3 DNA reads as TGCGCCAGCAGCACCGGGACAGGGTGGTGGGAGACCCAGTACTTC.